The clone carrying this T cell receptor beta chain has more than one count but fewer than ten. Its antigen is still unknown. CDR3 length: 14 amino acids. V was pared by 4 bases and J by 3 bases, with 10 bases between. The germline V gene has CDR1 SNHLY and CDR2 FYNNEI. The data originate from a study of OX40 agonist ivuxolimab in advanced cancers. Clones were sequenced by immunoSEQ multiplex PCR, and TCRdb holds only the in-frame ones, with some missing. This table has nearly 60,000 clones, 80% to 90% appearing once. General observations from the study: In CD8+ T cells, expanded clones were on average more numerous than in CD4+.

The sample consisted of CD4+ or CD8+ T cells sorted from blood, taken in a trial of the OX40 agonist ivuxolimab. The receptor comes from an adult with an advanced solid tumor such as melanoma, head and neck, liver or kidney cancer. The rearrangement uses TRBV2 and TRBJ2-1; D gene unclear. Here the CDR3 DNA reads TGTGCCAGCAGTGTCGAATCCTACTACAATGAGCAGTTCTTC. The encoded protein is CASSVESYYNEQFF.